The rows below give T cell receptor beta chains drawn from one sample of a study of cytomegalovirus exposure and HLA in healthy donors. TCRdb's table, derived via immunoSEQ multiplex PCR, lists solely in-frame clones and lacks some. In the table there are 100,000 to 150,000 clones, roughly 82% of which are singletons. The sequenced sample consisted of PBMCs. The receptor source for this set is a male donor in good health and CMV-seropositive. CDR3s include the opening cysteine and the closing phenylalanine or tryptophan. Fields, in order: D gene, V gene, clone size, J gene, CDR3 protein, CDR3 DNA. D genes are given only for firm matches. The size of a clone is reported for some rows only, either as once, few or many, or as a class for expanded clones.

d_gene: -; v_gene: TRBV27; abundance: once; j_gene: TRBJ2-7; CDR3aa: CASSPIRLESYEQYF; CDR3nt: TGTGCCAGCAGTCCGATAAGACTGGAGTCCTACGAGCAGTACTTC
d_gene: TRBD2; v_gene: TRBV5-1; abundance: -; j_gene: TRBJ2-1; CDR3aa: CASSPPLAGVSSEQFF; CDR3nt: TGCGCCAGCAGCCCACCTCTGGCGGGAGTTTCGAGTGAGCAGTTCTTC
d_gene: -; v_gene: TRBV5-4; abundance: -; j_gene: TRBJ1-3; CDR3aa: CASSLGTSGNTIYF; CDR3nt: TGTGCCAGCAGCCTCGGGACTTCTGGAAACACCATATATTTT
d_gene: -; v_gene: TRBV7-2; abundance: -; j_gene: TRBJ2-1; CDR3aa: CASTQAGEQFF; CDR3nt: TGTGCCAGCACCCAGGCCGGTGAGCAGTTCTTC
d_gene: TRBD1; v_gene: TRBV7-7; abundance: -; j_gene: TRBJ2-7; CDR3aa: CASSPGQGDEQYF; CDR3nt: TGTGCTAGCAGCCCGGGACAGGGGGACGAGCAGTACTTC
d_gene: TRBD1; v_gene: TRBV4-2; abundance: few; j_gene: TRBJ2-7; CDR3aa: CASSQNRGEQYF; CDR3nt: TGTGCCAGCAGCCAAAACAGGGGAGAGCAGTACTTC
d_gene: -; v_gene: TRBV21-1; abundance: -; j_gene: TRBJ2-6; CDR3aa: CASEGQRGSGNSGANVLTF; CDR3nt: TGTGCCAGCGAAGGACAGAGAGGGTCAGGGAACTCTGGGGCCAACGTCCTGACTTTC
d_gene: TRBD2; v_gene: TRBV19; abundance: -; j_gene: TRBJ2-1; CDR3aa: CASSPSSRTSGRSEQFF; CDR3nt: TGTGCCAGTAGTCCTAGCTCTAGGACTAGCGGGAGATCTGAGCAGTTCTTC
d_gene: -; v_gene: TRBV11-2; abundance: -; j_gene: TRBJ2-2; CDR3aa: CASILLARGTGELFF; CDR3nt: TGTGCCAGCATCCTTCTTGCCCGGGGGACCGGGGAGCTGTTTTTT
d_gene: TRBD2; v_gene: TRBV29-1; abundance: -; j_gene: TRBJ2-3; CDR3aa: CSAEGGAGGTTDTQYF; CDR3nt: TGCAGCGCCGAGGGTGGAGCGGGAGGGACCACAGATACGCAGTATTTT
d_gene: TRBD2; v_gene: TRBV7-2; abundance: -; j_gene: TRBJ2-5; CDR3aa: CASSITAGDAQETQYF; CDR3nt: TGTGCCAGCAGCATAACCGCGGGAGACGCACAAGAGACCCAGTACTTC
d_gene: TRBD2; v_gene: TRBV27; abundance: -; j_gene: TRBJ2-1; CDR3aa: CASSLGLAEDNEQFF; CDR3nt: TGTGCCAGCAGTTTAGGGCTAGCGGAAGACAATGAGCAGTTCTTC
d_gene: -; v_gene: TRBV5-4; abundance: -; j_gene: TRBJ1-1; CDR3aa: CASSSPTRANTEAFF; CDR3nt: TGTGCCAGCAGCTCCCCAACCAGGGCTAACACTGAAGCTTTCTTT
d_gene: -; v_gene: TRBV7-2; abundance: -; j_gene: TRBJ2-7; CDR3aa: CASSLDNYEQYF; CDR3nt: TGTGCCAGCAGCCTAGACAACTACGAGCAGTACTTC
d_gene: -; v_gene: TRBV7-9; abundance: -; j_gene: TRBJ2-3; CDR3aa: CSSSLSRADTQYF; CDR3nt: TGTTCCAGCAGCTTATCGAGGGCAGATACGCAGTATTTT
d_gene: TRBD2; v_gene: TRBV7-2; abundance: few; j_gene: TRBJ2-7; CDR3aa: CASSLALSGGPQQYF; CDR3nt: TGTGCCAGCAGCTTAGCCTTGAGCGGGGGGCCCCAGCAGTACTTC
d_gene: -; v_gene: TRBV7-9; abundance: -; j_gene: TRBJ1-2; CDR3aa: CASSLGAGTSGYTF; CDR3nt: TGTGCCAGCAGCTTAGGAGCGGGGACATCGGGCTACACCTTC